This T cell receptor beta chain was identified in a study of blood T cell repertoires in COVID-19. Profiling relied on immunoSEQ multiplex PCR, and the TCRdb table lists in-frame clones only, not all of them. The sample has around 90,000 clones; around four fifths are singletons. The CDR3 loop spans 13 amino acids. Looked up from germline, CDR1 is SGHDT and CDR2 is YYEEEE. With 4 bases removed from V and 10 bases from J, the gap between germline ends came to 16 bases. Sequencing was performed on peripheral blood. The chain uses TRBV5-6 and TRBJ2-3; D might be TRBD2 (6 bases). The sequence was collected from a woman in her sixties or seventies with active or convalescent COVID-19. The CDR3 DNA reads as TGTGCCAGCAGCCCCCTCCTGGGCGGGGCGCAGTATTTT. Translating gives CASSPLLGGAQYF.